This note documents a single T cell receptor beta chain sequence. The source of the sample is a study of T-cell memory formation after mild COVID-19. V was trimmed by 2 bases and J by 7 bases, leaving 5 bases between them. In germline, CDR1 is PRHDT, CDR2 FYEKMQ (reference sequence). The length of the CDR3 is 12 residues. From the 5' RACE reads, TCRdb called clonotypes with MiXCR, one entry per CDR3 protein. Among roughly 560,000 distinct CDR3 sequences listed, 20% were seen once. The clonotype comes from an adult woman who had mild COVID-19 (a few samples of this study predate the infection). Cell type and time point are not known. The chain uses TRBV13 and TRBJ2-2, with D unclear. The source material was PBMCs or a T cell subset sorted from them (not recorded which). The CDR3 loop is CASSLPFGELFF. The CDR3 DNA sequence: TGTGCCAGCAGCTTACCATTCGGGGAGCTGTTTTTT.